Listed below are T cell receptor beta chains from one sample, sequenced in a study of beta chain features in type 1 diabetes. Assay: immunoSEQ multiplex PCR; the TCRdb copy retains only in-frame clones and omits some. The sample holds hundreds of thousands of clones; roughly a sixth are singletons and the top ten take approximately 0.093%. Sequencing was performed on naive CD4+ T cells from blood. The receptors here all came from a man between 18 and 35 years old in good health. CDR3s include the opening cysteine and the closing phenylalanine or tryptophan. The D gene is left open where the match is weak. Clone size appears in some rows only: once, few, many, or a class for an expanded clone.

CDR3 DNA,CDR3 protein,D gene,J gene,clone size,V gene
TGTGCCAGCAGCTTAGGGTACGCGGGTAACTATGGCTACACCTTC,CASSLGYAGNYGYTF,-,TRBJ1-2,-,TRBV13
TGCGCCAGCAGCCGTGAAGGGGGGTGGCCCACTGAAGCTTTCTTT,CASSREGGWPTEAFF,-,TRBJ1-1,-,TRBV5-1
TGTGCCAGCAGCACTGACCAGAGGGGCACAGATACGCAGTATTTT,CASSTDQRGTDTQYF,-,TRBJ2-3,few,TRBV7-9
TGTGCCAGTAGTATACGGGGCGGGTCCGGGGAGCTGTTTTTT,CASSIRGGSGELFF,-,TRBJ2-2,-,TRBV19
TGTGCCAGCTCCCTTGGGGACACAGATACGCAGTATTTT,CASSLGDTDTQYF,-,TRBJ2-3,few,TRBV18
TGTGCCAGCAGCCCTACTAGCGGGAGTTACGAGCAGTACTTC,CASSPTSGSYEQYF,TRBD2,TRBJ2-7,few,TRBV7-3
TGTGCCAGCTCACAACGGCGGGGACAGGGATCAGACAATGAGCAGTTCTTC,CASSQRRGQGSDNEQFF,TRBD1,TRBJ2-1,-,TRBV18
TGCGCCAGCAGCTTGGTTGGGACCCACAATGAGCAGTTCTTC,CASSLVGTHNEQFF,-,TRBJ2-1,-,TRBV5-1
TGCGCCAGCAGCTGGCCACAGGGGACCACCGGGGAGCTGTTTTTT,CASSWPQGTTGELFF,TRBD1,TRBJ2-2,-,TRBV5-1
TGTGCCAGCAGCCGCGGGGGAGCACCTTTCTTT,CASSRGGAPFF,-,TRBJ1-1,few,TRBV6-5
TGTGCCAGCAGCTTAGAGACGGACGAGCAGTACTTC,CASSLETDEQYF,-,TRBJ2-7,few,TRBV11-2
TGTGCCATCAGTGAGTCCAGCGGCCACTACGAGCAGTACTTC,CAISESSGHYEQYF,-,TRBJ2-7,few,TRBV10-3
TGCGCCAGCAGCCAAGATTTCGAAGGGGCGCTTGGACAAGAGACCCAGTACTTC,CASSQDFEGALGQETQYF,-,TRBJ2-5,-,TRBV4-1
TGTGCCAGCAGGCAAGCGGGGACAGGGATCTATGGCTACACCTTC,CASRQAGTGIYGYTF,TRBD1,TRBJ1-2,-,TRBV27
TGTGCCAGCAGTTTAAGGAGGGACACTGAAGCTTTCTTT,CASSLRRDTEAFF,-,TRBJ1-1,-,TRBV27
TGCAGCGCTTACAGGGGGCACTACGAGCAGTACTTC,CSAYRGHYEQYF,TRBD1,TRBJ2-7,-,TRBV29-1
TGTGCTAGCAGCTTAGGGACACCGAGCTCCTACAATGAGCAGTTCTTC,CASSLGTPSSYNEQFF,-,TRBJ2-1,-,TRBV7-7
TGTGCCAGCAGCCCAAATGCCGGTCAGAAAGCTTTCTTT,CASSPNAGQKAFF,-,TRBJ1-1,-,TRBV9
TGTGCCATCAGTGAAATGCGGGGGGACTATGGCTACACCTTC,CAISEMRGDYGYTF,-,TRBJ1-2,few,TRBV10-3
TGTGCCAGCAGCTTAGCAAGCGGGGGCTGGAGCACTGAAGCTTTCTTT,CASSLASGGWSTEAFF,-,TRBJ1-1,-,TRBV7-2
TGTGCCAGCAGCGTAGCTGGCCTAACGTCCTACGAGCAGTACTTC,CASSVAGLTSYEQYF,-,TRBJ2-7,-,TRBV9
TGTGCCAGCAGCTTAGCGAAGTTGGGCCAGGGGGCCGGCGGGGAGCTGTTTTTT,CASSLAKLGQGAGGELFF,TRBD1,TRBJ2-2,few,TRBV7-9
TGCAGCGTACGACAGGGCTTTGGGGGGTACGAGCAGTACTTC,CSVRQGFGGYEQYF,-,TRBJ2-7,few,TRBV29-1
TGCAGCGGGGACAGGGGGTTCGACACAGATACGCAGTATTTT,CSGDRGFDTDTQYF,TRBD1,TRBJ2-3,few,TRBV29-1
TGCAGCGTTATGAGGGGGCGGGCCACTGAAGCTTTCTTT,CSVMRGRATEAFF,TRBD1,TRBJ1-1,few,TRBV29-1
TGTGCCAGCAGTGAAGTTACAGGGAAGGATGAGCAGTTCTTC,CASSEVTGKDEQFF,-,TRBJ2-1,-,TRBV2
TGTGCCAGCAGGACCCTCCGATACAATGAGCAGTTCTTC,CASRTLRYNEQFF,-,TRBJ2-1,few,TRBV27
TGTGCCAGCAGTCTCCATGGACTAGCGGGAGTTTCGTACGAGCAGTACTTC,CASSLHGLAGVSYEQYF,TRBD2,TRBJ2-7,-,TRBV28
TGTGCCAGCAGCTCCATCAGGACTGAGCAGTTCTTC,CASSSIRTEQFF,-,TRBJ2-1,few,TRBV7-8
TGCGCCAGCAGCCAAGACGTCCAGGACTATGGCTACACCTTC,CASSQDVQDYGYTF,-,TRBJ1-2,-,TRBV4-1
TGTGCCAGCAGTCATGGGGACACTGAAGCTTTCTTT,CASSHGDTEAFF,-,TRBJ1-1,few,TRBV28
TGCGCCAGCAGCCAAGATATAAGATCGGGACAGGCAGCCAAAAACATTCAGTACTTC,CASSQDIRSGQAAKNIQYF,TRBD1,TRBJ2-4,-,TRBV4-3
TGCGCCAGCAGCCAAGAGGTGGTGGGAGATACGCAGTATTTT,CASSQEVVGDTQYF,-,TRBJ2-3,few,TRBV4-3
TGTGCCAGCAGTGGGGTCAGAGGGAGCGCTTCACCCCTCCACTTT,CASSGVRGSASPLHF,-,TRBJ1-6,few,TRBV2
TGTGCCAGCTCCCCCGTTGGGGGGAGTAATGAGCAGTTCTTC,CASSPVGGSNEQFF,-,TRBJ2-1,few,TRBV18
TGCAGTGCTAGGGGTAGTCAGAAGCAGTTCTTC,CSARGSQKQFF,-,TRBJ2-1,-,TRBV20-1
TGTGCCAGCAGCTTGGGCCCCGGGGCATTAGATACGCAGTATTTT,CASSLGPGALDTQYF,-,TRBJ2-3,-,TRBV5-6
TGTGCCAGCAGCCAAGAGGGGGGGCCTAGCACAGATACGCAGTATTTT,CASSQEGGPSTDTQYF,-,TRBJ2-3,few,TRBV4-2
TGTGCCAGCAGTCACGGCTGGCCAGGGAACAATCAGCCCCAGCATTTT,CASSHGWPGNNQPQHF,-,TRBJ1-5,few,TRBV25-1
TGTGCTAGTGGTTTGGTATCGGGGGGAGACAATGAGCAGTTCTTC,CASGLVSGGDNEQFF,TRBD2,TRBJ2-1,few,TRBV12-5
TGCGCCAGCAGCGCCGGGAACGGTGGCGAGCAGTACTTC,CASSAGNGGEQYF,-,TRBJ2-7,-,TRBV5-1
TGTGCCAGCAGCCCTCCTCGGGGAATTGGTCCCTACGAGCAGTACTTC,CASSPPRGIGPYEQYF,-,TRBJ2-7,-,TRBV28
TGTGCCAGCAGCTTTTACGAGACCCAGTACTTC,CASSFYETQYF,-,TRBJ2-5,-,TRBV5-4
TGTGCCCGAAGGGGTAGCGGGAGGGCCCCCAAGGGAACGCAGTATTTT,CARRGSGRAPKGTQYF,TRBD2,TRBJ2-3,few,TRBV7-2
TGTGCCAGCAGTTCCCCGTGGGAGACCCAGTACTTC,CASSSPWETQYF,-,TRBJ2-5,-,TRBV28
TGTGCCAGCAGCTTAGACAGGGAAAATGAGCAGTTCTTC,CASSLDRENEQFF,TRBD1,TRBJ2-1,few,TRBV7-3
TGTGCCAGCTCACCACAAGAGAAGAGAAACACTGAAGCTTTCTTT,CASSPQEKRNTEAFF,-,TRBJ1-1,-,TRBV18
TGTGCCATCAGTTTAGCGGGATTACAGGATACGCAGTATTTT,CAISLAGLQDTQYF,TRBD2,TRBJ2-3,few,TRBV10-3